A selection of T cell receptor beta chains follows, all from one sample in a study of Graves' ophthalmopathy and Graves' hyperthyroidism. Each CDR3 protein is one row after TCRdb ran MiXCR on the multiplex PCR reads. The sample shows some 240,000 distinct CDR3 sequences, about 46% of them seen only once. Sequencing was carried out using peripheral blood. The receptors shown here come from an adult man with Graves' ophthalmopathy. Each CDR3 is given with its conserved first and last residue. D genes are given only for firm matches. The listing skips clone size in some rows; elsewhere it reads once, few, many or a size class.

J gene	V gene	clone size	CDR3 length	D gene	CDR3 DNA	CDR3 protein
TRBJ2-2	TRBV5-1	once	16	TRBD2	TGCGCCAGCAGCTTGGAGGGGACTAGCGTGGACGGGGAGCTGTTTTTT	CASSLEGTSVDGELFF
TRBJ2-1	TRBV15	NA	16	NA	TGTGCCACCAGCAGAGATTCAGGGTTCTCCTACAATGAGCAGTTCTTC	CATSRDSGFSYNEQFF
TRBJ1-1	TRBV19	NA	16	NA	TGTGCCAGTAGTTCAGACTTCCGACGGATGAACACTGAAGCTTTCTTT	CASSSDFRRMNTEAFF
TRBJ2-5	TRBV5-8	NA	13	NA	TGTGCCAGCAGCTTTAGCCCTTCCGGGACCCAGTACTTC	CASSFSPSGTQYF
TRBJ1-6	TRBV13	NA	16	NA	TGTGCCAGCAGCATGAACAGGGCGTCGTATAATTCACCCCTCCACTTT	CASSMNRASYNSPLHF
TRBJ1-2	TRBV19	NA	14	NA	TGTGCCAGTAGTATAGGAGGCACCCACTATGGCTACACCTTC	CASSIGGTHYGYTF
TRBJ2-5	TRBV20-1	few	15	TRBD2	TGCAGTGCATACGCCGCTAGCGGGCGGGAAGAGACCCAGTACTTC	CSAYAASGREETQYF
TRBJ1-5	TRBV2	few	15	NA	TGTGCCAGCAGTGAAAGAGGCCTGGGCAATCAGCCCCAGCATTTT	CASSERGLGNQPQHF
TRBJ1-1	TRBV29-1	NA	12	NA	TGCAGCGTTGCCGGGACAAAGACTGAAGCTTTCTTT	CSVAGTKTEAFF
TRBJ2-7	TRBV12-3/TRBV12-4	NA	14	NA	TGTGCCAGCAAGGTTCAGGGGGGTCGTTACGAGCAGTACTTC	CASKVQGGRYEQYF
TRBJ2-7	TRBV14	NA	13	NA	TGTGCCAGCAGCCAAGAAACGTTTCTCGAGCAGTACTTC	CASSQETFLEQYF
TRBJ2-5	TRBV12-3/TRBV12-4	NA	13	TRBD1	TGTGCCAGCAGTGGGACAGGGCCAGAGACCCAGTACTTC	CASSGTGPETQYF
TRBJ1-1	TRBV20-1	NA	12	NA	TGCAGTTCACACGGAGGGGTCTCTGAAGCTTTCTTT	CSSHGGVSEAFF
TRBJ1-2	TRBV24-1	NA	13	NA	TGTGCCACCAGTGACCAACAGGCGCGAAGCTACACCTTC	CATSDQQARSYTF
TRBJ1-5	TRBV5-1	once	14	TRBD1	TGCGCCAGCAGCGTGGACAGGGCGGATCAGCCCCAGCATTTT	CASSVDRADQPQHF
TRBJ2-7	TRBV12-3/TRBV12-4	NA	15	NA	TGTGCCAGCAGTCCTCAGGCGACCTTCTCCTACGAGCAGTACTTC	CASSPQATFSYEQYF
TRBJ2-7	TRBV25-1	once	14	NA	TGTGCCAGCAGCCAACCAGGGTCCTCCTACGAGCAGTACTTC	CASSQPGSSYEQYF
TRBJ2-6	TRBV5-6	NA	16	NA	TGTGCCAGCAGCCCAGTAGGGAGCTCTGGGGCCAACGTCCTGACTTTC	CASSPVGSSGANVLTF
TRBJ2-5	TRBV10-1	NA	14	TRBD2	TGCGCCAGCAGTGAACTAGCGGACCAAGAGACCCAGTACTTC	CASSELADQETQYF
TRBJ1-2	TRBV9	once	15	NA	TGTGCCAGCAGCCTCGGGACAATTACTAACTATGGCTACACCTTC	CASSLGTITNYGYTF
TRBJ1-4	TRBV18	NA	11	NA	TGTGCCAGCTCACCGGAGGAAAAACTGTTTTTT	CASSPEEKLFF
TRBJ2-1	TRBV7-6	NA	14	NA	TGTGCCAGCAGCTTACGGCTAGCGAACCATGAGCAGTTCTTC	CASSLRLANHEQFF
TRBJ1-4	TRBV20-1	NA	13	NA	TGCAGTGCAAAACAGGGAATCGCTGAAAAACTGTTTTTT	CSAKQGIAEKLFF
TRBJ1-6	TRBV9	NA	14	NA	TGTGCCAGCAGCTCGGGACGCAGGAATTCACCCCTCCACTTT	CASSSGRRNSPLHF
TRBJ2-1	TRBV10-3	NA	13	NA	TGTGCCAGCTCACCACTGCAGTACAATGAGCAGTTCTTC	CASSPLQYNEQFF
TRBJ2-6	TRBV6-5	few	18	TRBD1	TGTGCCAGCACGTTGCAGGGGGTGCTCAGCTCTGGGGCCAACGTCCTGACTTTC	CASTLQGVLSSGANVLTF
TRBJ2-5	TRBV7-3	NA	14	NA	TGTGCCAGCAGCTTAACGGGGCCGCAAGAGACCCAGTACTTC	CASSLTGPQETQYF
TRBJ2-5	TRBV20-1	NA	13	NA	TGCAGTGCCAGGGGCGGGTACCAAGAGACCCAGTACTTC	CSARGGYQETQYF
TRBJ2-6	TRBV6-4	NA	14	NA	TGTGCCAGCAGCCCTGATTCTGGGGCCAACGTCCTGACTTTC	CASSPDSGANVLTF
TRBJ1-5	TRBV2	NA	13	NA	TGTGCCAGCAGGTCCACTAGCAATCAGCCCCAGCATTTT	CASRSTSNQPQHF
TRBJ1-1	TRBV20-1	many	12	NA	TGCAGTGCTAGACGTAAGAACACTGAAGCTTTCTTT	CSARRKNTEAFF
TRBJ1-5	TRBV6-6	many	12	NA	TGTGCCAGCCGAAGGGGCGATCAGCCCCAGCATTTT	CASRRGDQPQHF
TRBJ1-2	TRBV20-1	NA	14	NA	TGCAGTGCCCCTCCCCCCGGACGGCACAATGGCTACACCTTC	CSAPPPGRHNGYTF
TRBJ2-5	TRBV7-6	few	12	NA	TGTGCCAGCAGCTTAGGCGGGCACACCCAGTACTTC	CASSLGGHTQYF
TRBJ2-7	TRBV5-1	NA	15	TRBD2	TGCGCCAGCACCGCGAGTACCGGGGGGGCCTCCGAGCAGTACTTC	CASTASTGGASEQYF
TRBJ2-6	TRBV7-8	many	12	NA	TGTGCCAGCATCTCTGGGGCCAACGTCCTGACTTTC	CASISGANVLTF
TRBJ2-2	TRBV9	NA	17	TRBD2	TGTGCCAGCAGCTCTCCGGGACTAGCGCCGAACACCGGGGAGCTGTTTTTT	CASSSPGLAPNTGELFF
TRBJ2-7	TRBV6-1	NA	16	NA	TGTGCCAGCAGCTCCCAAAGGGGACGGGGATCGGGCGAGCAGTACTTC	CASSSQRGRGSGEQYF
TRBJ1-5	TRBV20-1	NA	15	NA	TGCAGTGCTAGTCAACAGGGTTATAGCAATCAGCCCCAGCATTTT	CSASQQGYSNQPQHF